This TCR beta chain was recorded in a study of STAT5B mutations in CD4+ large granular lymphocyte leukemia. Study background: Healthy donors showed HLA-associated enrichment of the CDR3 'QG' motif.

The survey-level immunoSEQ assay was used. Libraries were prepared by immunoSEQ multiplex PCR; TCRdb keeps only in-frame clonotypes and omits some of them. Of more than 30,000 clones in the sample, about four fifths are singletons; the top ten hold about 2.5%. The V end was cut by 4 bases, the J end by 4 bases, with 8 bases between. The CDR3 spans 13 residues. From germline, CDR1 is KGHSH and CDR2 LQKENI. The rearrangement uses TRBV18 and TRBJ1-5, with D possibly TRBD1 on 5 matching bases. Sequenced: CD4+ T cells from blood buffy coats. This receptor was identified in a human donor in good health. The CDR3 DNA sequence: TGTGCCAGCTCACGGGGCCCGAATCAGCCCCAGCATTTT. This encodes CASSRGPNQPQHF.